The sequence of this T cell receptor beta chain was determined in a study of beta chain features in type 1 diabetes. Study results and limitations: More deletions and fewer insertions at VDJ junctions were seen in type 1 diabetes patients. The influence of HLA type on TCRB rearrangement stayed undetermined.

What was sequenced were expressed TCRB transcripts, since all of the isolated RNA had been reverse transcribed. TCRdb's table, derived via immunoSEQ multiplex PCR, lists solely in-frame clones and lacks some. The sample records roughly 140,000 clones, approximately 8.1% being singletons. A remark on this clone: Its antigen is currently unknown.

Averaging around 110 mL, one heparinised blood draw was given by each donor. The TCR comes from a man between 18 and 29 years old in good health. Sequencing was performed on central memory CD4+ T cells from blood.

DNA for the CDR3: TGTGCCATCAGTGAGTCATACGGGAACACTGAAGCTTTCTTT. Protein sequence: CAISESYGNTEAFF. The V and J genes are TRBV10-3 and TRBJ1-1; D remains unclear. Germline V lookup: CDR1 ENHRY, CDR2 SYGVKD. V lost 0 bases and J lost 1, with 6 bases in between. This CDR3 comprises 14 residues.